The sample holds a few counts of the clone carrying this T cell receptor (beta chain). The antigen is undetermined. This record belongs to a study of blood T cells in healthy people across ages. General study results and limits: Diversity figures based on one million T cells were deemed too low.

Next came a second PCR, run for about 7 to 11 cycles, which used a sample-barcoded 5' primer along with a J-beta primer mix. TCRdb called the 5' RACE reads again in MiXCR, with one record for every CDR3 protein. The sample includes some 690,000 distinct CDR3 sequences, 22% seen only once; the top ten take less than 25%. Donors ranged from about 6 to 90 years old and were healthy Caucasians in Russia. Germline V gene data show CDR1 as MNHEY and CDR2 as SVGAGI. Trimming took 5 bases from V and 2 from J; bases not matched to a gene: 8. The CDR3 is 15 residues long. The TCR originated in a man aged 65-85 years in good health. Specimen: blood. V gene TRBV6-5 combines with J gene TRBJ1-2; 7 bases match TRBD1. The CDR3 sequence: CASSKTSTGNYGYTF. The CDR3 DNA reads TGTGCCAGCAGTAAAACCTCGACAGGGAACTATGGCTACACCTTC.